This TCR beta chain was found in a study of blood T cell repertoires in COVID-19. Trimming stripped 7 bases from V and 1 base from J, with 10 bases between. Looked up from germline, CDR1 is LNHDA and CDR2 is SQIVND (reference sequence). The CDR3 spans 13 residues. Here immunoSEQ multiplex PCR was the method, and the copy in TCRdb shows in-frame clones only, minus some. The table lists about 240,000 clones, 85% to 95% of them singletons. The sample consisted of peripheral blood. J is TRBJ1-1 and V is TRBV19; possible D gene TRBD1, 6 bases. The sequence was obtained from a man aged 25 to 40 with COVID-19, enrolled during active disease. CDR3: CASTLTGNTEAFF. CDR3 in DNA: TGTGCCAGTACCCTGACAGGGAACACTGAAGCTTTCTTT. The complete variable domain, with remaining parts taken from reference TRBV19 and TRBJ1-1, reads DGGITQSPKYLFRKEGQNVTLSCEQNLNHDAMYWYRQDPGQGLRLIYYSQIVNDFQKGDIAEGYSVSREKKESFPLTVTSAQKNPTAFYLCASTLTGNTEAFFGQGTRLTVV.